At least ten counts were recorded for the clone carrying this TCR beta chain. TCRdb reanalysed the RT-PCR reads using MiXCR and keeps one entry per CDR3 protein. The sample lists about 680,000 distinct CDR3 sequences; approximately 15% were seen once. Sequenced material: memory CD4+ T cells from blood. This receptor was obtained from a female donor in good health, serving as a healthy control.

The CDR3 DNA is TGTGCCAGCAGCTTGGCGATGAACACTGAAGCTTTCTTT. Amino acid sequence: CASSLAMNTEAFF. The chain recombines TRBV12-3 or TRBV12-4 with TRBJ1-1; no reliable D call. The CDR3 runs 13 residues. The V gene lost 6 bases and the J gene lost 0 bases, with 8 bases spanning the gap.